Below are 4 T cell receptor beta chains sequenced from a single sample in a study of monozygotic twins with inflammatory bowel disease. TCRdb re-called the 5' RACE reads, yielding one record per CDR3 amino acid sequence without DNA. The sample's table shows about 380,000 distinct CDR3 sequences. Material: blood. The receptors were gathered from a human donor with ulcerative colitis or Crohn's disease, or a healthy co-twin of an affected twin (not recorded which).

V usage is TRBV28 and J usage is TRBJ1-1; TCRdb outputs TRBD1, but without DNA this stays unchecked. This CDR3 has 14 amino acids. Germline CDR1 reads MDHEN; CDR2 reads SYDVKM. The CDR3 reads CATVNQGTGTEAFF. The entire variable domain, with the rest obtained from reference TRBV28 and TRBJ1-1, is as follows: DVKVTQSSRYLVKRTGEKVFLECVQDMDHENMFWYRQDPGLGLRLIYFSYDVKMKEKGDIPEGYSVSREKKERFSLILESASTNQTSMYLCATVNQGTGTEAFFGQGTRLTVV.

The V call is TRBV7-9, the J call TRBJ2-1; TCRdb selects TRBD1, and the lack of DNA leaves this call unchecked. CDR1 SEHNR and CDR2 FQNEAQ come from the germline V gene (reference sequence). The CDR3 has 15 residues. The CDR3: CASSPWTDLYNEQFF.

The V gene is TRBV19, the J gene TRBJ1-4; TCRdb's assignment of TRBD1 cannot be checked, as there is no DNA. The V gene's germline CDR1 is LNHDA and CDR2 SQIVND (reference sequence). The CDR3 covers 13 residues. CDR3 in amino acids: CASRKTGDEKLFF.

V and J are TRBV12-3 or TRBV12-4 and TRBJ2-6; TCRdb's D call, TRBD1, is unchecked because there is no DNA. This CDR3 contains 16 residues. The CDR3 loop is CASSFARGSGANVLTF.